This T cell receptor (beta chain) was documented in a study of shared clonotypes between healthy human individuals. Clones were read by immunoSEQ multiplex PCR, and TCRdb kept only the in-frame ones, dropping some. The sample includes roughly 2.2 million clones, under 95% of them seen just once. As regards this clone: This sample includes further DNA sequences coding for the same CDR3.

V was shortened by 3 bases and J by 4 bases, with 9 bases between the two germline ends. The CDR3 runs 13 residues. Germline CDR1 MNHEY, CDR2 SMNVEV (reference sequence). The J gene is TRBJ1-2, the V gene TRBV27, with D possibly TRBD1 on 6 matching bases. This receptor was identified in a young man in good health. Some clones in this sample may be carry-over from other donors' samples. Sequenced input: naive CD4+ T cells from PBMCs. Noted subset: CD45RA+ positively selected. CDR3 region: CASSFRGTYGYTF. The CDR3 bases are TGTGCCAGCAGTTTCAGGGGAACCTATGGCTACACCTTC.